The 19 T cell receptor beta chains below were found in one sample sequenced in a study of blood T cell repertoires in COVID-19. TCRdb's table, derived via immunoSEQ multiplex PCR, lists solely in-frame clones and lacks some. Of 180,000 or so clones in the sample, roughly 88% are singletons; the top ten hold about a tenth. Material: peripheral blood. Every receptor here comes from a human donor with active or convalescent COVID-19. The donor label of this sample is uncertain.

This clone was recorded only once. The germline gene is not matched at one end of the junction; a read error may be the cause. The J gene is TRBJ2-1, the V gene TRBV6-2 or TRBV6-3; D is tentatively TRBD1 or TRBD2 (6 bases each). Germline V gene lookup returns CDR1 MNHEY and CDR2 SVGEGT. The CDR3 sequence is 13 residues long. CDR3 sequence reads: CASNYGGHNEQFF. The CDR3 region has the DNA TGTGCCAGCAATTACGGGGGCCACAATGAGCAGTTCTTC.

CDR3: CASRQQGGTEAFF. The DNA for the CDR3 is TGTGCCAGCAGGCAACAGGGGGGCACTGAAGCTTTCTTT. V is TRBV12-3 or TRBV12-4 and J is TRBJ1-1; 8 nucleotides match TRBD1. This CDR3 has 13 amino acids. V shed 6 bases and J 4 bases; nucleotides not matched to a gene: 4.

This rearrangement joins TRBV6-2 or TRBV6-3 to TRBJ2-6, with a possible D match to TRBD1 (6 bases). V lost 0 bases and J lost 4, with 10 bases in between. There are 16 residues in the CDR3. CDR1 is MNHEY, CDR2 SVGEGT, per germline. In nucleotides, the CDR3 is TGTGCCAGCAGTTACTCGAGGGGGAAGGGGGCCAACGTCCTGACTTTC. It specifies CASSYSRGKGANVLTF.

V gene TRBV7-2 combines with J gene TRBJ2-1, with TRBD2 matching 8 bases. The V gene's germline CDR1 is SGHTA and CDR2 FQGNSA. J lost 5 bases, V lost 5 bases, and 8 bases had no gene match. The CDR3 length is 15 residues. The CDR3 coding sequence is TGTGCCAGCAGCCCCCGACTAGCGAGGGACAATGAGCAGTTCTTC. This sequence encodes CASSPRLARDNEQFF. Looking up the rest from reference TRBV7-2 and TRBJ2-1 gives the full variable domain: GAGVSQSPSNKVTEKGKDVELRCDPISGHTALYWYRQSLGQGLEFLIYFQGNSAPDKSGLPSDRFSAERTGGSVSTLTIQRTQQEDSAVYLCASSPRLARDNEQFFGPGTRLTVL.

The gene calls are TRBV7-9 and TRBJ1-5, with 7 nucleotides matching TRBD1. This CDR3 is built from 14 residues. The V and J ends lost 1 base and 7 bases, in that order; junction bases with no gene match: 4. Germline values: CDR1 SEHNR, CDR2 FQNEAQ (reference sequence). As DNA, the CDR3 is TGTGCCAGCAGCTTAGGCGGGACAGCCCAGCCCCAGCATTTT. Its protein product is CASSLGGTAQPQHF.

This clone was recorded once. The chain uses TRBV9 and TRBJ2-7; 9 bases line up with TRBD1. This CDR3 spans 15 amino acids. The V gene's germline CDR1 is SGDLS and CDR2 YYNGEE. The junction had 7 bases not matched to a gene; V was cut back by 4 bases and J by 2 bases. The CDR3 spells CASSKTGGTPYEQYF. In DNA form, the CDR3 reads TGTGCCAGCAGCAAGACAGGGGGGACCCCCTACGAGCAGTACTTC.

The rearrangement uses TRBV7-2 and TRBJ1-2; D ambiguous. Germline-derived CDR1 and CDR2 are SGHTA and FQGNSA. The CDR3 spans 13 residues. The ends were cut back, 5 bases at V and 3 bases at J, with 10 bases in the middle. The DNA for the CDR3 is TGTGCCAGCAGCCCCGGCGGGCACTATGGCTACACCTTC. Translation: CASSPGGHYGYTF.

The chain is built from TRBV28 and TRBJ2-3, with 9 bases matching TRBD2. Looked up from germline, CDR1 is MDHEN and CDR2 is SYDVKM. V lost 9 bases to trimming and J lost 2 bases; unmatched junction nucleotides: 6. CDR3 length equals 14 residues. The CDR3 DNA is TGTGCCAGTAAAGCGGGGGGCACCACAGATACGCAGTATTTT. Residues: CASKAGGTTDTQYF.

The rearrangement joins TRBV29-1 to TRBJ2-5; 9 positions agree with TRBD2. Germline-derived CDR1 and CDR2 are SQVTM and ANQGSEA. V lost 0 bases, J lost 7 bases, and 18 bases stayed unmatched. The CDR3 contains 18 residues. CDR3 residues: CSVEDLAQLAGRPGTQYF. DNA for the CDR3: TGCAGCGTTGAAGATCTGGCTCAACTAGCGGGCAGGCCGGGGACCCAGTACTTC. The whole variable domain, remainder taken from reference TRBV29-1 and TRBJ2-5, is SAVISQKPSRDICQRGTSLTIQCQVDSQVTMMFWYRQQPGQSLTLIATANQGSEATYESGFVIDKFPISRPNLTFSTLTVSNMSPEDSSIYLCSVEDLAQLAGRPGTQYFGPGTRLLVL.

The chain carries TRBV6-6 and TRBJ2-7, with 7 bases lining up with TRBD2. Germline CDR1 is MNHNY and CDR2 is SVGAGI (reference sequence). This CDR3 has 16 amino acids. V gave up 5 bases and J gave up 4 bases; unmatched junction bases: 14. As DNA, the CDR3 is TGTGCCAGCAGTCCCACTGCGGGAGTATCATTGTACGAGCAGTACTTC. Translated, it gives CASSPTAGVSLYEQYF.

V is TRBV18 and J is TRBJ2-1; tentatively, D is TRBD2 (6 bases). V was pared by 1 base and J by 6 bases, with 13 bases between. The CDR3 is 15 residues long. The germline CDR1 and CDR2 sequences are KGHSH and LQKENI. The CDR3 bases are TGTGCCAGCTCACCACGGAGGGAGGTCTCCAATGAGCAGTTCTTC. Protein product: CASSPRREVSNEQFF.

This clone has just a few counts. V usage is TRBV11-2 and J usage is TRBJ2-3, with 8 bases aligning to TRBD2. The CDR3 length is 14 residues. V gave up 5 bases and J gave up 5 bases; unmatched junction bases: 6. Looked up from germline, CDR1 is SGHAT and CDR2 is FQNNGV. CDR3 DNA: TGTGCCAGCAGCCAATCCAGCGGGAGAGATACGCAGTATTTT. Protein sequence: CASSQSSGRDTQYF.

On this clone: One end of the junction fails to match germline, which may point to a read error. DNA of the CDR3: TGTGCTAGCAGCTTAGTTCTAGTCGATGAGCAGTTCTTC. Translated, it gives CASSLVLVDEQFF. This chain joins TRBV7-7 and TRBJ2-1; no reliable D call. CDR1 and CDR2 (germline): SSHAT, FNYEAQ (reference sequence). This CDR3 comprises 13 residues.

The chain links TRBV11-2 to TRBJ2-3; D uncertain. Germline lookup yields CDR1 SGHAT and CDR2 FQNNGV. The V end lost 1 base, the J end lost 5 bases, and 4 bases lay between the germline ends. The CDR3 has 12 amino acids. The CDR3 region is CASSLGRDTQYF. Written as DNA, the CDR3 is TGTGCCAGCAGCTTAGGCAGAGATACGCAGTATTTT.

The genes are TRBV28 and TRBJ1-2; 11 bases align to TRBD1. This CDR3 is 16 amino acids long. CDR1 is MDHEN, CDR2 SYDVKM, per germline. J was trimmed by 8 bases and V by 8 bases; bases with no gene match: 16. This chain's CDR3 is CASGLRLGQGAGGYTF. The CDR3 bases are TGTGCCAGCGGACTCCGACTAGGACAGGGGGCGGGAGGCTACACCTTC.

J is TRBJ2-7 and V is TRBV11-2; D possibly corresponds to TRBD2 (6 bases). In germline, CDR1 is SGHAT, CDR2 FQNNGV. Trimming cost V 5 bases and J 2 bases, with 22 bases left between them. This CDR3 is built from 17 residues. The CDR3 region has the DNA TGTGCCAGCAGCCCTCTTGGCGGTCCCGGCGGGGCCTACGAGCAGTACTTC. It is translated as CASSPLGGPGGAYEQYF.

The chain couples TRBV19 to TRBJ2-7, with TRBD1 matching over 7 bases. V lost 4 bases and J lost 3; bases outside the gene matches: 6. Germline V CDR1 and CDR2: LNHDA, SQIVND (reference sequence). The CDR3 extends over 14 amino acids. CDR3 residues: CASSTSNRGYEQYF. CDR3 sequence (DNA): TGTGCCAGTAGTACCTCAAACAGGGGCTACGAGCAGTACTTC.

This chain joins TRBV5-1 and TRBJ2-5; the match to TRBD2 covers 16 bases. J gave up 4 bases and V 7 bases, and 4 bases lay outside the gene matches. The CDR3 contains 15 residues. From germline, CDR1 is SGHRS and CDR2 YFSETQ. For the CDR3, the DNA is TGCGCCAGCGGGACTAGCGGGAGGGCCTTAGAGACCCAGTACTTC. Protein sequence: CASGTSGRALETQYF.

V usage is TRBV7-9 and J usage is TRBJ2-2; D might be TRBD1 (6 bases). In germline, CDR1 is SEHNR, CDR2 FQNEAQ (reference sequence). The CDR3 consists of 14 residues. Between the trimmed V and J ends, which lost 5 bases and 5 bases, there was a span of 12 bases. The CDR3 DNA is TGTGCCAGCAGCCCGTACAGGGATACCGGGGAGCTGTTTTTT. This gives the protein CASSPYRDTGELFF.